This TCR beta chain was profiled in a study of OX40 agonist ivuxolimab in advanced cancers. The wider study: Aged 23 to 79 with a mean of around 60 years, they were about 80% male. Under the entry rules, prior anti-PD-1, anti-PD-L1 or anti-CTLA-4 therapy was allowed, and about 38% had some.

Germline assignment: CDR1 MNHNS and CDR2 SASEGT. The CDR3 covers 11 residues. Trimming left V 5 bases short and J 8 bases short, with 9 bases between. Repertoires were generated with immunoSEQ multiplex PCR, while TCRdb's copy carries only in-frame clones and drops some. The table records approximately 50,000 clones, 70% to 80% of them present only once. The genes are TRBV6-1 and TRBJ2-5; D unclear. This sequence originates from an adult with an advanced solid tumor such as melanoma, head and neck, liver or kidney cancer. Source: CD4+ or CD8+ T cells sorted from blood, taken in a trial of the OX40 agonist ivuxolimab. This CDR3 reads CASSTPPTQYF. DNA for the CDR3: TGTGCCAGCAGTACCCCCCCAACCCAGTACTTC.